The entry below describes one T cell receptor beta chain. The germline V gene has CDR1 MNHNS and CDR2 SASEGT. V lost 8 bases and J lost 2; bases outside the gene matches: 5. The CDR3 totals 15 residues. The naive CD8 population came from CD45RO-negative cells selected for CCR7, without terminally differentiated effector memory CD45RA+ cells. This entry belongs to a study of shared clonotypes between healthy human individuals. Study summary: Each donor had three CD4 naive, three CD4 memory, two CD8 naive and one CD8 memory plate.

The repertoire was sequenced with immunoSEQ multiplex PCR; TCRdb's copy has only in-frame clones and lacks some. Here the sample spans about 1.9 million clones, about 93% being singletons. The J gene is TRBJ2-3, the V gene TRBV6-1, with 12 bases identical to TRBD2. Sequencing used naive CD8+ T cells from PBMCs. This sequence was found in a man between 18 and 35 years old in good health. Some clones in this sample may be carry-over from other donors' samples. The chain's CDR3 is CASGLAGGNTDTQYF. The CDR3, as DNA: TGTGCCAGCGGGCTAGCGGGAGGGAACACAGATACGCAGTATTTT.